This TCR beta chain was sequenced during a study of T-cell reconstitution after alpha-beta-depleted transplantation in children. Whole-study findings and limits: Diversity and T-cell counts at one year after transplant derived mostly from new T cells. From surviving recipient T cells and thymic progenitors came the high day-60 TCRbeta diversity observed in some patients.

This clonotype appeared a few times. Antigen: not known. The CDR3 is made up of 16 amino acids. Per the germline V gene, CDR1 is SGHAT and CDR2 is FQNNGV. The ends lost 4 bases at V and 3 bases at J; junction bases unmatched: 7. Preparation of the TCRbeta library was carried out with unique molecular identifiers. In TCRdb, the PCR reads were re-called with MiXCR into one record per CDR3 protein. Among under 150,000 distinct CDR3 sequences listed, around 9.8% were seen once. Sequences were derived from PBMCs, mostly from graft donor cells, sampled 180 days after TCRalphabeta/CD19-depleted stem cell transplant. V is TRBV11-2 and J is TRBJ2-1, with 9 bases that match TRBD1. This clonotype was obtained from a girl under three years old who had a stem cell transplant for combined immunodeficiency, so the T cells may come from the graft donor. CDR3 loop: CASSSIRDRVYNEQFF. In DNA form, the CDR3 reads TGTGCCAGCAGCTCCATCCGGGACAGGGTCTACAATGAGCAGTTCTTC.